One and the same sample provided the 4 T cell receptor beta chains below, sequenced in a study of T cells expressing NK-cell markers. TCRdb reprocessed the 5' RACE reads and keeps a single row for each CDR3 protein, giving no DNA. The specimen's table records approximately 460,000 distinct CDR3 sequences. Sequenced material: blood T cells: a sorted CD56 or NKG2C T cell subset, CD4+ or CD8+ T cells, or bulk PBMC T cells (not recorded which). The receptors stem from a woman between 18 and 70 years old in good health.

The chain links TRBV20-1 to TRBJ1-1; the TRBD1 assignment by TCRdb is unverifiable without DNA. There are 13 residues in the CDR3. The germline CDR1 and CDR2 sequences are DFQATT and SNEGSKA (reference sequence). The CDR3 spells CSALPDSETEAFF.

The rearrangement joins TRBV10-3 to TRBJ1-1. The CDR3 runs 14 residues. In germline, CDR1 is ENHRY, CDR2 SYGVKD. CDR3 in amino acids: CAISDRAANTEAFF.

The chain uses TRBV12-3 or TRBV12-4 and TRBJ2-7; lacking DNA, the TRBD2 call made by TCRdb goes unchecked. This CDR3 has 16 amino acids. The CDR3 sequence is CASSFGQRESPYEQYF.

The chain has TRBV12-3 or TRBV12-4 and TRBJ1-1; TCRdb gives TRBD1 as the D gene, but with no DNA this cannot be confirmed. This CDR3 is built from 14 residues. The chain's CDR3 is CASRADRDVREAFF.